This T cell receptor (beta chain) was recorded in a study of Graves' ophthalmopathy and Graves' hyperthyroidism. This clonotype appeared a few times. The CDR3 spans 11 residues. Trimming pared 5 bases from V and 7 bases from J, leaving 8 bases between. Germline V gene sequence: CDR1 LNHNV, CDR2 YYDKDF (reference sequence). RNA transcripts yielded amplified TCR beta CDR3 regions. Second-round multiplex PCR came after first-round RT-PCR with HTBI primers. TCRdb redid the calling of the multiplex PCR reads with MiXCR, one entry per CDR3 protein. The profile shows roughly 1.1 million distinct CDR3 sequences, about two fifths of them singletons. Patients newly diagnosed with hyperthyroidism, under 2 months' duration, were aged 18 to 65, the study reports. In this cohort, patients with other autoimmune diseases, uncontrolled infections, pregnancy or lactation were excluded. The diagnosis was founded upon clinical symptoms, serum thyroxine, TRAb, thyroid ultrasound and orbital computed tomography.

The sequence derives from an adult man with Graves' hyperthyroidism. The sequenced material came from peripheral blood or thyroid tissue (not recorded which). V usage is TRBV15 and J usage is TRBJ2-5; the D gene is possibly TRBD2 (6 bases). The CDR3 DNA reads TGTGCCACCAGCGTTAGCGGGACCCAGTACTTC. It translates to CATSVSGTQYF.